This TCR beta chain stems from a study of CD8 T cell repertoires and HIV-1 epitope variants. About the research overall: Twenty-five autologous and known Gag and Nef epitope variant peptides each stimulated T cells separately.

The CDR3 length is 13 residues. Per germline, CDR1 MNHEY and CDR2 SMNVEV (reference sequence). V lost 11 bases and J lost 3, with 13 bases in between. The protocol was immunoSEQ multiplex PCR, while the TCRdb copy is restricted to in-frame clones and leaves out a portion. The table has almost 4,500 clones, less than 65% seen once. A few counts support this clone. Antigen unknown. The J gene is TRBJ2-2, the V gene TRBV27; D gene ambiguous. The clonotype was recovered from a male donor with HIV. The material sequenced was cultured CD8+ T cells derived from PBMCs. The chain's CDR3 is CASRLYDTGELFF. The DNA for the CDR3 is TGTGCCTCCAGACTGTATGACACCGGGGAGCTGTTTTTT.